This T cell receptor beta chain came from a study of T cell responses to AZD1222 COVID-19 vaccine. The protocol was immunoSEQ multiplex PCR, while the TCRdb copy is restricted to in-frame clones and leaves out a portion. Among under 200,000 clones listed, around 89% were seen once. Study-wide results and caveats: Reportedly, nearly half the spike-specific TCRs target unmutated variant regions. Researchers took repertoire samples only after the peak T cell response had come. Donor demographics were predominantly white British with a female majority; clonal diversity may be underestimated.

V was pared by 0 bases and J by 6 bases, with 10 bases of the junction left unmatched. The germline V gene encodes CDR1 LGHNA and CDR2 YNFKEQ. The CDR3 totals 17 residues. Comment on this clone: The antigen remains undetermined.

The sequences come from peripheral blood, collected 28 days after the second AZD1222 dose. The chain is built from TRBV4-2 and TRBJ2-5; 10 positions agree with TRBD1. The TCR was taken from an adult who received the AZD1222 COVID-19 vaccine. The CDR3 region is CASSQEGDRGRPKTQYF. The CDR3 region has the DNA TGTGCCAGCAGCCAAGAGGGAGACAGGGGGCGACCGAAGACCCAGTACTTC.